Below are 9 T cell receptor beta chains sequenced from a single sample in a study of beta chain features in type 1 diabetes (dated by TCRdb to 2017 to 2018). The protocol used for the library was the immunoSEQ multiplex PCR assay. The High Capacity cDNA Reverse Transcription Kit was used to reverse transcribe all of the isolated RNA, meaning that expressed TCRB transcripts were what got sequenced. TCRdb re-hosts the immuneACCESS table, in-frame sequences only. Its copies lack some clones; in the studies checked, an unresolved V gene accounts for under half of them, and the cause for the rest is not known. The table for this sample lists hundreds of thousands of clones; approximately 12% of them were counted only once. 0.017% of the sample rests with the top ten. Sequencing input: naive CD4+ T cells from blood. The cell subset or site label corresponds to: true naive CD4+ T cells. The origin of the receptors is a man between 18 and 29 years old in good health.

About this clone: The sample has other DNA sequences that encode this CDR3 too. This sequence joins TRBV28 and TRBJ2-7, with 9 bases lining up with TRBD1. V was pared by 6 bases and J by 3 bases, with 3 bases of the junction left unmatched. The CDR3 has 13 residues. Per germline, CDR1 MDHEN and CDR2 SYDVKM. CDR3 region: CASRGTGLYEQYF. CDR3 DNA: TGTGCCAGCAGAGGGACAGGGCTCTACGAGCAGTACTTC.

This clone was detected a few times. The gene calls are TRBV27 and TRBJ2-1; 7 positions agree with TRBD1. CDR1 is MNHEY, CDR2 SMNVEV, per germline (reference sequence). Germline trimming cut 5 bases from V and 4 bases from J; bases unmatched to any gene: 8. The CDR3 loop spans 15 amino acids. CDR3 nucleotide sequence: TGTGCCAGCAGTAGCACAGGGGCGGAGTACAATGAGCAGTTCTTC. Translating it yields CASSSTGAEYNEQFF.

This clone was detected only a few times. The chain links TRBV19 to TRBJ1-5, with 7 bases aligning to TRBD1. J gave up 8 bases and V 6 bases, and 10 bases lay outside the gene matches. Germline V gives CDR1 LNHDA, CDR2 SQIVND (reference sequence). This CDR3 is built from 14 residues. The CDR3 region is CASSPMTGSKPQHF. DNA for the CDR3: TGTGCCAGTAGCCCTATGACAGGGAGTAAGCCCCAGCATTTT.

Note on this clone: One end of the junction does not line up with germline, which may come from a read error. J is TRBJ2-5 and V is TRBV7-7; D is ambiguous. The CDR3 has 14 amino acids. Germline V gene sequence: CDR1 SSHAT, CDR2 FNYEAQ (reference sequence). The CDR3 DNA follows: TGTGCTAGCAGCCCCGGGTACCTCGAAGAGACCCAGTACTTC. This translates into CASSPGYLEETQYF.

In its sample, this clone was seen a few times. This rearrangement joins TRBV7-9 to TRBJ2-1; 9 nucleotides align to TRBD2. Germline CDR1 reads SEHNR; CDR2 reads FQNEAQ (reference sequence). This CDR3 contains 15 residues. V was pared by 5 bases and J by 0 bases, with 2 bases of the junction left unmatched. Here the CDR3 reads CASSVSGSSYNEQFF. The CDR3 DNA is TGTGCCAGCAGCGTTAGCGGGAGCTCCTACAATGAGCAGTTCTTC.

The V gene is TRBV14, the J gene TRBJ1-1; D gene ambiguous. V was pared by 0 bases and J by 1 base, with 6 bases between. The CDR3 runs 14 residues. CDR1 SGHDN and CDR2 FVKESK come from the germline V gene. CDR3 DNA sequence: TGTGCCAGCAGCCAAGAGTTATCGAACACTGAAGCTTTCTTT. Its protein is CASSQELSNTEAFF. Supplemented by reference TRBV14 and TRBJ1-1, the full variable domain reads EAGVTQFPSHSVIEKGQTVTLRCDPISGHDNLYWYRRVMGKEIKFLLHFVKESKQDESGMPNNRFLAERTGGTYSTLKVQPAELEDSGVYFCASSQELSNTEAFFGQGTRLTVV.

This clone was seen more than once but under ten times. The rearrangement uses TRBV5-6 and TRBJ2-3; 7 bases are a match to TRBD1. Germline-derived CDR1 and CDR2 are SGHDT and YYEEEE. With 0 bases clipped from V and 1 base from J, the junction kept 5 bases outside the gene matches. The CDR3 contains 16 residues. CDR3 residues: CASSLDRGWGTDTQYF. The CDR3 nucleotides read TGTGCCAGCAGCTTGGACAGGGGTTGGGGCACAGATACGCAGTATTTT.

The gene calls are TRBV7-2 and TRBJ1-2; TRBD1 is a possible D gene (6 bases). The CDR3 contains 14 residues. Trimming took 5 bases from V and 1 from J, leaving 11 bases between them. The germline CDR1 and CDR2 sequences are SGHTA and FQGNSA. The CDR3 loop reads CASSAGGINYGYTF. CDR3 DNA sequence: TGTGCCAGCAGCGCGGGGGGCATTAACTATGGCTACACCTTC.

This clone was detected a few times. The V call is TRBV7-2, the J call TRBJ2-1; 14 nucleotides agree with TRBD2. The V gene end was trimmed by 5 bases and the J gene end by 7 bases; junction bases not matched to a gene: 13. From germline, CDR1 is SGHTA and CDR2 FQGNSA. The CDR3 extends over 18 amino acids. The CDR3 loop reads CASSVMGLAGVYGNEQFF. CDR3 bases: TGTGCCAGCAGCGTGATGGGACTAGCGGGAGTTTACGGGAATGAGCAGTTCTTC.